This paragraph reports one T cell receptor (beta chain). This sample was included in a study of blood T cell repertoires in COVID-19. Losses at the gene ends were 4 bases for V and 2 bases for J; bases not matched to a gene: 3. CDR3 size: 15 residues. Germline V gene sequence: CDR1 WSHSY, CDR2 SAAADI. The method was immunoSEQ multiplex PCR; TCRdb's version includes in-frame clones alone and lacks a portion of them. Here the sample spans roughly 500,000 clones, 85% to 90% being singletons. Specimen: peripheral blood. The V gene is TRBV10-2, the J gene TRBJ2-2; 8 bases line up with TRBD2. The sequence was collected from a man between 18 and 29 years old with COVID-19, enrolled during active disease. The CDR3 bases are TGCGCCAGCAGTGTAAGCGGGGGTAACACCGGGGAGCTGTTTTTT. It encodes CASSVSGGNTGELFF.